This T cell receptor (beta chain) emerged from a study of graft-versus-host responses after intestinal transplantation. The repertoire was sequenced with immunoSEQ multiplex PCR; TCRdb's copy has only in-frame clones and lacks some. The data show roughly 69,000 clones, around nine tenths seen once. As for this clone: What it binds is unknown.

Findings and limits, study-wide: Peak circulating GvH clone levels were associated with early post-transplant HvG declines.

Trimming shortened V by 5 bases and J by 5 bases, and 19 bases separated the two germline ends. This CDR3 contains 15 residues. Looked up from germline, CDR1 is SGHTA and CDR2 is FQGNSA. The J gene is TRBJ2-7, the V gene TRBV7-2, with a tentative D call TRBD1 (6 bases). This sample comprised unstimulated CD8+ T cells sorted from spleen or lymph node cells, obtained before transplant. This TCR derives from a human donor who was the organ donor for an intestinal transplant. CDR3: CASSAQGPGVHEQYF. DNA for the CDR3: TGTGCCAGCAGCGCACAGGGCCCTGGAGTCCACGAGCAGTACTTC.